A single T cell receptor (beta chain) is shown here with its context. This CDR3 comprises 17 residues. The V gene end was trimmed by 2 bases and the J gene end by 4 bases; junction bases not matched to a gene: 7. Germline V gene data show CDR1 as MNHEY and CDR2 as SVGAGI. For the second PCR, which ran for about 6 to 11 cycles, a sample-barcoded 5' primer and a J-beta primer mix were used. TCRdb re-called the 5' RACE reads with MiXCR, one entry per CDR3 protein. Of 650,000 to 1,000,000 distinct CDR3 sequences in the sample, roughly 35% were seen once. These data originate in a study of blood T cells in healthy people across ages. RNA extraction gave at least 5.5 micrograms of total RNA per sample.

The TCR sequence derives from a man younger than 30 in good health. The sample was blood. The chain joins TRBV6-5 to TRBJ2-3, with 12 bases aligning to TRBD2. The CDR3 reads CASSYDPSGGASDTQYF. In nucleotides, the CDR3 is TGTGCCAGCAGTTACGACCCTAGCGGGGGGGCCTCAGATACGCAGTATTTT.